Following are 27 T cell receptor beta chains from one sample sequenced in a study of T-cell reconstitution after alpha-beta-depleted transplantation in children. Overall study findings and caveats: After transplant, at about two months, alpha-beta T cells were reportedly derived from several hundred expanded graft clones.

For these TCRs, the target antigens are not known. Unique molecular identifiers were built into the TCRbeta library. MiXCR, run by TCRdb on the PCR reads, gives a single entry per CDR3 protein. The table shows tens of thousands of distinct CDR3 sequences, with roughly 6.7% occurring only once. Material: peripheral blood, obtained 60 days after TCRalphabeta/CD19-depleted stem cell transplant. These receptors were taken from a child younger than two who had a stem cell transplant for acute myeloid leukemia, so the T cells may come from the graft donor.

This clonotype was seen many times. This sequence joins TRBV15 and TRBJ2-7; D tentatively reads TRBD1 or TRBD2 (5 bases each). The CDR3 length is 15 residues. Trimming removed 6 bases at V and 2 bases at J, with 17 bases between. Per the germline V gene, CDR1 is LNHNV and CDR2 is YYDKDF (reference sequence). The CDR3 protein is CATRNGRDPAYEQYF. The DNA for the CDR3 is TGTGCCACCAGAAATGGACGGGACCCTGCCTACGAGCAGTACTTC.

This clonotype was observed at least ten times. The chain recombines TRBV20-1 with TRBJ2-7; D unclear. V was cut by 3 bases and J by 2 bases, with 11 bases left in between. Germline V CDR1 and CDR2: DFQATT, SNEGSKA (reference sequence). The CDR3 sequence is 13 residues long. CDR3 residues: CSARTLGPYEQYF. The CDR3 DNA sequence: TGCAGTGCTAGGACTCTCGGCCCCTACGAGCAGTACTTC.

This clonotype occurred a few times. This rearrangement joins TRBV5-1 to TRBJ2-5; D may match TRBD1 or TRBD2 (5 bases each). V was cut by 4 bases and J by 1 base, with 14 bases left in between. Germline V gene lookup returns CDR1 SGHRS and CDR2 YFSETQ. The CDR3 totals 15 residues. CDR3 DNA: TGCGCCAGCAGCGCATCCGGGGCGTCCCAAGAGACCCAGTACTTC. The encoded protein is CASSASGASQETQYF.

This clonotype was picked up many times. The chain combines TRBV28 with TRBJ2-1; no clear D gene. Germline CDR1 reads MDHEN; CDR2 reads SYDVKM. CDR3 size: 15 residues. Trimming took 7 bases from V and 6 from J, leaving 19 bases between them. The CDR3 protein is CASMFGPRPLNEQFF. The CDR3 bases are TGTGCCAGCATGTTTGGTCCGAGGCCCCTCAATGAGCAGTTCTTC.

The gene calls are TRBV27 and TRBJ2-7, with 14 bases aligning to TRBD2. This CDR3 region has 20 residues. V shed 0 bases, J shed 1 base, and the junction held 11 bases outside the gene matches. Germline V gene sequence: CDR1 MNHEY, CDR2 SMNVEV (reference sequence). For the CDR3, the DNA is TGTGCCAGCAGTTTATCCCTCCCCGGGACTAGCGGGAGAAGTTCCTACGAGCAGTACTTC. Translation: CASSLSLPGTSGRSSYEQYF.

This clonotype was counted at least ten times. The J gene is TRBJ2-3, the V gene TRBV6-5; D gene ambiguous. The CDR3 has 15 amino acids. Trimming took off 2 bases at V and 4 bases at J, with 13 bases between the two ends. Germline CDR1 MNHEY, CDR2 SVGAGI. The CDR3 here is CASSYRVPGPDTQYF. DNA for the CDR3: TGTGCCAGCAGTTACCGGGTCCCCGGACCAGATACGCAGTATTTT.

This sequence joins TRBV11-2 and TRBJ1-4; maybe TRBD1 (5 bases). The CDR3 spans 16 residues. Germline V CDR1 and CDR2: SGHAT, FQNNGV. V lost 5 bases to trimming and J lost 0 bases, with 13 bases between them. The CDR3 sequence is CASSPGGGATNEKLFF. CDR3 nucleotide sequence: TGTGCCAGCAGCCCGGGGGGGGGGGCAACTAATGAAAAACTGTTTTTT. Combining the CDR3 with reference TRBV11-2 and TRBJ1-4 gives the whole variable domain EAGVAQSPRYKIIEKRQSVAFWCNPISGHATLYWYQQILGQGPKLLIQFQNNGVVDDSQLPKDRFSAERLKGVDSTLKIQPAKLEDSAVYLCASSPGGGATNEKLFFGSGTQLSVL.

This clonotype was observed at least ten times. The CDR3 DNA reads TGTGCCAGCAGCTTATGGTCTTTCCAGTCTAGCGACACCTACAATGAGCAGTTCTTC. Its protein is CASSLWSFQSSDTYNEQFF. This rearrangement joins TRBV11-1 to TRBJ2-1; D perhaps matches TRBD2 (6 bases). This CDR3 contains 19 residues. The V and J ends lost 2 bases and 2 bases respectively, with 22 bases between them. Germline CDR1 SGHAT, CDR2 FQDESV (reference sequence).

This clonotype was seen at least ten times. The chain is built from TRBV9 and TRBJ1-5; D is possibly TRBD1 (5 bases). V was pared by 7 bases and J by 2 bases, with 13 bases between. This CDR3 has 14 residues. Germline V lookup: CDR1 SGDLS, CDR2 YYNGEE. CDR3 in DNA: TGTGCCAGCGCCCCGGGACTAGGCAATCAGCCCCAGCATTTT. It yields the protein CASAPGLGNQPQHF.

This clonotype was counted only a few times. This chain links TRBV30 with TRBJ2-7, with 9 positions matching TRBD1. J lost 5 bases, V lost 3 bases, and 11 bases had no gene match. The CDR3 consists of 15 residues. Germline loops: CDR1 GTSNPN, CDR2 SVGIG (reference sequence). CDR3 residues: CAWSPGQGPQDEQYF. CDR3 in DNA: TGTGCCTGGAGCCCGGGACAGGGTCCTCAGGACGAGCAGTACTTC.

This clonotype appeared many times. This rearrangement joins TRBV6-1 to TRBJ2-1, with D possibly being TRBD1 (5 bases). CDR3 size: 15 residues. The germline V gene has CDR1 MNHNS and CDR2 SASEGT. Trimming left V 6 bases short and J 4 bases short, with 16 bases between. The CDR3: CASRKGAISYNEQFF. CDR3 nucleotide sequence: TGTGCCAGCAGGAAAGGGGCGATATCTTACAATGAGCAGTTCTTC.

This clonotype was seen many times. The chain links TRBV21-1 to TRBJ2-2; no check of the table's D call, TRBD1, against the DNA was made. TRBV21-1 counts as a pseudogene. The CDR3 runs to 17 residues. CDR3 in DNA: TGTGCCAGCAGCTCCCTTCCGGGACAGCCGAACACCGGGGAGCTGTTTTTT. It is translated as CASSSLPGQPNTGELFF.

Ten or more counts support this clonotype. The V call is TRBV5-1, the J call TRBJ1-1, with D hard to call. The CDR3 consists of 15 residues. Trimming shortened V by 2 bases and J by 0 bases, and 11 bases separated the two germline ends. Germline assignment: CDR1 SGHRS and CDR2 YFSETQ. In nucleotides, the CDR3 is TGCGCCAGCAGCTTAAGTTCCACCCTGAACACTGAAGCTTTCTTT. Its translation is CASSLSSTLNTEAFF.

The chain joins TRBV4-3 to TRBJ1-4, with D maybe TRBD1 (5 bases). V lost 3 bases and J lost 4, with 12 bases in between. Germline V gene lookup returns CDR1 LGHNA and CDR2 YSLEER. The CDR3 is 15 amino acids. The CDR3 loop reads CASSQRGTGNEKLFF. The CDR3 coding sequence is TGCGCCAGCAGCCAGCGAGGGACGGGTAATGAAAAACTGTTTTTT.

This clonotype was observed many times. The rearrangement links TRBV27 to TRBJ2-1, with D possibly TRBD2 on 6 matching bases. CDR1 MNHEY and CDR2 SMNVEV come from the germline V gene (reference sequence). There are 13 residues in the CDR3. Trimming pared 5 bases from V and 7 bases from J, leaving 12 bases between. CDR3: CASSPRAGNEQFF. The CDR3, as DNA: TGTGCCAGCAGTCCGCGCGCGGGGAATGAGCAGTTCTTC.

This clonotype was observed at least ten times. This rearrangement joins TRBV5-1 to TRBJ2-2; TRBD1 aligns across 7 bases. The V gene end was trimmed by 4 bases and the J gene end by 1 base; junction bases not matched to a gene: 4. The CDR3 runs 15 residues. Germline values: CDR1 SGHRS, CDR2 YFSETQ. The CDR3 here is CASSPRGRNTGELFF. In DNA, the CDR3 is TGCGCCAGCAGCCCCAGGGGGAGGAACACCGGGGAGCTGTTTTTT. Looking up the rest from reference TRBV5-1 and TRBJ2-2 gives the full variable domain: KAGVTQTPRYLIKTRGQQVTLSCSPISGHRSVSWYQQTPGQGLQFLFEYFSETQRNKGNFPGRFSGRQFSNSRSEMNVSTLELGDSALYLCASSPRGRNTGELFFGEGSRLTVL.

This clonotype was seen many times. The chain has TRBV6-5 and TRBJ2-1, with 9 bases aligning to TRBD2. CDR3 length equals 15 residues. The trim removed 2 bases at V and 6 bases at J, leaving 5 bases unmatched. Per the germline V gene, CDR1 is MNHEY and CDR2 is SVGAGI. The CDR3 sequence is CASSYGRGGGNEQFF. In nucleotides, the CDR3 is TGTGCCAGCAGTTACGGGCGGGGGGGCGGCAATGAGCAGTTCTTC.

There are many counts of this clonotype. The J gene is TRBJ2-2, the V gene TRBV29-1, with TRBD1 identical over 7 bases. With V trimmed by 0 bases and J by 0 bases, 7 bases remained unmatched. This CDR3 is 17 amino acids long. The germline gives CDR1 SQVTM, CDR2 ANQGSEA. DNA for the CDR3: TGCAGCGTTGAAGATAGGGGGCCCGACACGAACACCGGGGAGCTGTTTTTT. As protein: CSVEDRGPDTNTGELFF.

Ten or more counts support this clonotype. The chain joins TRBV20-1 to TRBJ2-7, with TRBD2 matching 8 bases. The V segment lost 0 bases and the J segment 4 bases; nucleotides outside the gene matches: 8. Germline V gene data show CDR1 as DFQATT and CDR2 as SNEGSKA (reference sequence). The CDR3 length is 15 residues. The CDR3 region is CSARDLRTSGYEQYF. In nucleotides, the CDR3 is TGCAGTGCTAGAGATCTGAGAACTAGCGGATACGAGCAGTACTTC.

This clonotype was recorded at least ten times. The gene calls are TRBV7-2 and TRBJ2-2; D is unresolved. In germline, CDR1 is SGHTA, CDR2 FQGNSA. The V and J ends lost 5 bases and 4 bases respectively, with 20 bases between them. This CDR3 comprises 17 residues. In DNA, the CDR3 is TGTGCCAGCAGCCCCCGAGCGTCCGTAGGATCCACCGGGGAGCTGTTTTTT. This sequence encodes CASSPRASVGSTGELFF. Filled out from reference TRBV7-2 and TRBJ2-2, the complete variable domain reads GAGVSQSPSNKVTEKGKDVELRCDPISGHTALYWYRQSLGQGLEFLIYFQGNSAPDKSGLPSDRFSAERTGGSVSTLTIQRTQQEDSAVYLCASSPRASVGSTGELFFGEGSRLTVL.

In its sample, this clonotype was seen many times. V gene TRBV3-1 combines with J gene TRBJ1-1; the D is unclear. Germline CDR1 is LGHDT and CDR2 is YNNKEL (reference sequence). This CDR3 spans 13 amino acids. Deletions cut 1 base from V and 6 bases from J, with 9 bases between. CDR3 nucleotides: TGTGCCAGCAGCCAAGTAGAAGGATCTGAAGCTTTCTTT. As protein: CASSQVEGSEAFF.

At least ten counts were recorded for this clonotype. The chain uses TRBV5-1 and TRBJ2-7; the D is unclear. CDR1 is SGHRS, CDR2 YFSETQ, per germline. The CDR3 sequence is 11 residues long. V was pared by 2 bases and J by 0 bases, with 0 bases between. Here the CDR3 reads CASSFSYEQYF. CDR3 in DNA: TGCGCCAGCAGCTTCTCCTACGAGCAGTACTTC.

This clonotype has a count of ten or more. This chain links TRBV25-1 with TRBJ2-2; perhaps TRBD2 as D (5 bases). From germline, CDR1 is MGHDK and CDR2 SYGVNS. Trimming pared 3 bases from V and 4 bases from J, leaving 15 bases between. This CDR3 contains 16 residues. CDR3 coding DNA: TGTGCCAGCAGTGAGCCTCCGACCGAGGGCACCGGGGAGCTGTTTTTT. It is translated as CASSEPPTEGTGELFF.

This clonotype has a count of ten or more. V and J are TRBV11-2 and TRBJ2-6; the D is unclear. Trimming shortened V by 5 bases and J by 0 bases, and 8 bases separated the two germline ends. From germline, CDR1 is SGHAT and CDR2 FQNNGV. The CDR3 loop spans 15 amino acids. The DNA of the CDR3 is TGTGCCAGCAGCCTAAAGTACTCTGGGGCCAACGTCCTGACTTTC. Residues: CASSLKYSGANVLTF.

The chain is built from TRBV14 and TRBJ1-4; perhaps TRBD1 as D (5 bases). The CDR3 sequence is 15 residues long. V shed 2 bases and J shed 8 bases, with 15 bases lying between them. CDR1 is SGHDN and CDR2 is FVKESK in the germline V gene. The CDR3 DNA reads as TGTGCCAGCAGCCAAAGGACCAGGGCCAGCGAAAAACTGTTTTTT. Translation: CASSQRTRASEKLFF.

Comments on this clonotype: A much larger clone differs from this one at a single base, so this may be a read error. The chain recombines TRBV29-1 with TRBJ2-3; weak D call: TRBD2 (6 bases). Trimming took off 0 bases at V and 6 bases at J, with 13 bases between the two ends. CDR3 size: 14 residues. CDR1 is SQVTM, CDR2 ANQGSEA, per germline. CDR3 coding DNA: TGCAGCGTTGAAGAGCGGGGAAGAATTGATACGCAGTATTTT. Translating it yields CSVEERGRIDTQYF.

The CDR3 spells CASSSTGGYNEQFF. The CDR3 nucleotides are TGTGCCAGCAGCTCGACGGGGGGATACAATGAGCAGTTCTTC. V gene TRBV7-2 combines with J gene TRBJ2-1; 7 nucleotides align to TRBD2. The CDR3 sequence is 14 residues long. Germline V CDR1 and CDR2: SGHTA, FQGNSA. V lost 4 bases, J lost 4 bases, and 4 bases stayed unmatched.